The 26 T cell receptor beta chains below were found in one sample sequenced in a study of T cell responses to AZD1222 COVID-19 vaccine. Measured with immunoSEQ multiplex PCR; TCRdb has only the in-frame clones, and not every one. The table has some 70,000 clones, approximately 80% seen once. Sequenced here: peripheral blood, sampled 28 days after the second AZD1222 dose. Source of these receptors: an adult who received the AZD1222 COVID-19 vaccine.

This clone was detected only once. This chain uses TRBV5-1 with TRBJ2-7; TRBD1 agrees at 8 bases. Germline loops: CDR1 SGHRS, CDR2 YFSETQ. The CDR3 consists of 15 residues. V was pared by 3 bases and J by 0 bases, with 5 bases of the junction left unmatched. The CDR3 DNA follows: TGCGCCAGCAGCTCGGGTGGACAGGGCTCCTACGAGCAGTACTTC. It codes for CASSSGGQGSYEQYF.

V is TRBV6-5 and J is TRBJ2-7, with D perhaps matching TRBD1 (6 bases). Germline V lookup: CDR1 MNHEY, CDR2 SVGAGI. V lost 6 bases and J 5 bases, leaving 14 bases between the germline ends. The length of the CDR3 is 13 residues. The chain's CDR3 is CASRLRQVDEQYF. CDR3 sequence (DNA): TGTGCCAGCAGACTACGACAGGTGGACGAGCAGTACTTC.

The V and J genes are TRBV19 and TRBJ1-2, with D hard to call. Germline CDR1 reads LNHDA; CDR2 reads SQIVND (reference sequence). This CDR3 has 16 residues. Trimming stripped 1 base from V and 4 bases from J, with 16 bases between. For the CDR3, the DNA is TGTGCCAGTAGTATAGCTTCGGGGTTATGGATCTATGGCTACACCTTC. Amino acids: CASSIASGLWIYGYTF.

The gene calls are TRBV3-1 (or the pseudogene TRBV3-2) and TRBJ2-2; 12 nucleotides align to TRBD2. CDR1 LGHDT and CDR2 YNNKEL come from the germline V gene (reference sequence). This CDR3 region has 17 residues. J was trimmed by 2 bases and V by 1 base; bases with no gene match: 2. CDR3 in DNA: TGTGCCAGCAGCCAAGGACTAGCGGGGGCCAACACCGGGGAGCTGTTTTTT. It codes for CASSQGLAGANTGELFF.

This clone came up a few times. The rearrangement links TRBV6-5 to TRBJ2-1; 8 bases are shared with TRBD2. The CDR3 runs 15 residues. With V trimmed by 5 bases and J by 7 bases, 10 bases remained unmatched. Germline V lookup: CDR1 MNHEY, CDR2 SVGAGI. In DNA, the CDR3 is TGTGCCAGCAGTCCTCCGGGACTAGGCAGAAATGAGCAGTTCTTC. This encodes CASSPPGLGRNEQFF.

V gene TRBV5-4 combines with J gene TRBJ2-5; TRBD2 matches at 8 bases. The CDR3 consists of 14 residues. Looked up from germline, CDR1 is SGHNT and CDR2 is YYREEE (reference sequence). The V segment lost 0 bases and the J segment 7 bases; nucleotides outside the gene matches: 5. Here the CDR3 reads CASSLAGGPGTQYF. Written as DNA, the CDR3 is TGTGCCAGCAGCTTGGCGGGGGGGCCTGGGACCCAGTACTTC.

This clone was picked up one time. The chain has TRBV10-1 and TRBJ1-1; D is unresolved. V lost 2 bases and J 5 bases, leaving 12 bases between the germline ends. Germline V CDR1 and CDR2: WNHNN, SYGVQD (reference sequence). The CDR3 length is 14 residues. CDR3 in DNA: TGCGCCAGCAGTGAGCGGCCGGGTCGGACTGAAGCTTTCTTT. It translates to CASSERPGRTEAFF.

The chain has TRBV7-9 and TRBJ2-2; no firm D call. The V gene lost 5 bases and the J gene lost 3 bases, with 16 bases spanning the gap. Per germline, CDR1 SEHNR and CDR2 FQNEAQ (reference sequence). The CDR3 runs to 16 residues. The CDR3 spells CASSPIGQAYTGELFF. Here the CDR3 DNA reads TGTGCCAGCAGCCCAATTGGGCAGGCCTACACCGGGGAGCTGTTTTTT.

This clone has a handful of counts. This chain connects TRBV6-5 to TRBJ1-6; no clear D. Germline V gene data show CDR1 as MNHEY and CDR2 as SVGAGI. This CDR3 has 15 residues. V lost 2 bases and J lost 13, with 18 bases in between. CDR3 DNA sequence: TGTGCCAGCAGTTACACGACTAACCCAAAGGACCCCCTCCACTTT. Protein: CASSYTTNPKDPLHF.

The rearrangement joins TRBV6-5 to TRBJ2-7, with a tentative D call TRBD1 (5 bases). Germline V gene sequence: CDR1 MNHEY, CDR2 SVGAGI. The V end was cut by 0 bases, the J end by 5 bases, with 11 bases between. The CDR3 runs 14 residues. The CDR3 bases are TGTGCCAGCAGTTACTCCTCAGGGTCACACGAGCAGTACTTC. Translation: CASSYSSGSHEQYF.

This CDR3 is CASSLQLNEQYF. DNA of the CDR3: TGTGCCAGCAGCTTGCAGTTGAACGAGCAGTACTTC. J is TRBJ2-7 and V is TRBV5-5; D is ambiguous. The CDR3 is 12 residues long. The germline V gene encodes CDR1 SGHKS and CDR2 YYEKEE (reference sequence). Trimming removed 1 base from V and 5 bases from J, with 7 bases in between.

V is TRBV7-2 and J is TRBJ2-3, with TRBD1 as a possible D gene (6 bases). Germline V gives CDR1 SGHTA, CDR2 FQGNSA. Trimming left V 2 bases short and J 3 bases short, with 15 bases between. The CDR3 spans 16 residues. The CDR3 spells CASSLTSSGATDTQYF. The CDR3 bases are TGTGCCAGCAGCTTAACATCTTCAGGGGCAACAGATACGCAGTATTTT.

The chain links TRBV28 to TRBJ1-5; the match to TRBD1 covers 8 bases. V shed 6 bases, J shed 4 bases, and the junction held 5 bases outside the gene matches. The germline CDR1 and CDR2 sequences are MDHEN and SYDVKM. The CDR3 runs 14 residues. The CDR3 spells CASRNDRGNQPQHF. The CDR3 nucleotides read TGTGCCAGCAGGAACGACAGGGGAAATCAGCCCCAGCATTTT.

The chain couples TRBV19 to TRBJ1-1, with D possibly TRBD1 on 5 matching bases. The V gene's germline CDR1 is LNHDA and CDR2 SQIVND (reference sequence). There are 15 residues in the CDR3. V gave up 5 bases and J gave up 4 bases, with 17 bases separating them. For the CDR3, the DNA is TGTGCCAGTAGTCATCTCACCCAGGGAGGCACTGAAGCTTTCTTT. Its translation: CASSHLTQGGTEAFF.

This clone showed up just once. The chain is built from TRBV4-1 and TRBJ2-3, with TRBD2 matching 12 bases. The CDR3 contains 17 residues. With V trimmed by 1 base and J by 6 bases, 8 bases remained unmatched. The germline V gene encodes CDR1 MGHRA and CDR2 YSYEKL. DNA of the CDR3: TGCGCCAGCAGCCAAGCCCTACTAGCGGGGGGTCGGGATACGCAGTATTTT. The encoded protein is CASSQALLAGGRDTQYF.

The V call is TRBV5-1, the J call TRBJ2-7, with D unresolved. CDR3 length: 13 amino acids. The ends were cut back, 0 bases at V and 11 bases at J, with 15 bases in the middle. CDR1 and CDR2 (germline): SGHRS, YFSETQ. CDR3 nucleotides: TGCGCCAGCAGCTTGGCGGAGCCCCCCAAAAAGTACTTC. It translates to CASSLAEPPKKYF.

This clone turned up a few times. The chain carries TRBV4-1 and TRBJ2-3, with D perhaps being TRBD1 or TRBD2 (5 bases each). CDR1 and CDR2 from the germline V gene are MGHRA and YSYEKL. The V gene lost 1 base and the J gene lost 9 bases, with 14 bases spanning the gap. CDR3 size: 14 residues. DNA for the CDR3: TGCGCCAGCAGCCAAGGACTTAGGGACCTCACGCAGTATTTT. Protein product: CASSQGLRDLTQYF.

V usage is TRBV6-5 and J usage is TRBJ1-5, with a possible D match to TRBD1 (6 bases). V was trimmed by 6 bases and J by 7 bases, leaving 7 bases between them. The CDR3 totals 11 residues. Germline lookup yields CDR1 MNHEY and CDR2 SVGAGI. The CDR3 DNA follows: TGTGCCAGCAGGAGGGGGCAGCCCCAGCATTTT. It translates to CASRRGQPQHF.

CDR3 loop: CASSKRLTGVNYEQYF. CDR3 sequence (DNA): TGTGCCAGTAGTAAGAGACTAACTGGGGTAAACTACGAGCAGTACTTC. The chain uses TRBV19 and TRBJ2-7, with a possible D match to TRBD2 (5 bases). The CDR3 totals 16 residues. V was pared by 4 bases and J by 3 bases, with 19 bases between. Germline V gene sequence: CDR1 LNHDA, CDR2 SQIVND (reference sequence).

This chain links TRBV12-3 or TRBV12-4 with TRBJ2-5; unclear D gene. The CDR3 consists of 13 residues. Trimming took 2 bases from V and 5 from J, leaving 9 bases between them. This CDR3 is CASSLLEVETQYF. CDR3 coding DNA: TGTGCCAGCAGTTTACTAGAGGTGGAGACCCAGTACTTC.

A few counts support this clone. The V and J genes are TRBV11-3 and TRBJ2-2, with D possibly being TRBD2 (6 bases). The V gene's germline CDR1 is SGHNT and CDR2 YENEEA. The V gene lost 1 base and the J gene lost 1 base, with 7 bases spanning the gap. The CDR3 is made up of 15 amino acids. For the CDR3, the DNA is TGTGCCAGCAGCTTAGGGGGACTGAACACCGGGGAGCTGTTTTTT. It specifies CASSLGGLNTGELFF.

The J gene is TRBJ1-4, the V gene TRBV20-1; D is ambiguous. CDR1 and CDR2 from the germline V gene are DFQATT and SNEGSKA (reference sequence). Trimming took off 3 bases at V and 8 bases at J, with 4 bases between the two ends. The CDR3 consists of 10 residues. The CDR3 here is CSAREEKLFF. In nucleotides, the CDR3 is TGCAGTGCTAGGGAGGAAAAACTGTTTTTT.

The table lists this clone with a few counts. This chain joins TRBV5-4 and TRBJ1-1, with D tentatively TRBD1 (5 bases). V was clipped by 1 base and J by 4 bases, with 8 bases between them. There are 13 residues in the CDR3. Germline CDR1 SGHNT, CDR2 YYREEE (reference sequence). The CDR3 DNA sequence: TGTGCCAGCAGCTTGCAGGGAGGCACTGAAGCTTTCTTT. This gives the protein CASSLQGGTEAFF. Combining the CDR3 with reference TRBV5-4 and TRBJ1-1 gives the whole variable domain ETGVTQSPTHLIKTRGQQVTLRCSSQSGHNTVSWYQQALGQGPQFIFQYYREEENGRGNFPPRFSGLQFPNYSSELNVNALELDDSALYLCASSLQGGTEAFFGQGTRLTVV.

This clone was detected a few times. The genes are TRBV19 and TRBJ2-1, with 8 bases aligning to TRBD2. After removal of 1 base from V and 7 bases from J, the junction contained 3 bases not matched to a gene. Germline CDR1 LNHDA, CDR2 SQIVND (reference sequence). The CDR3 has 14 residues. Here the CDR3 reads CASSIGLAPNEQFF. CDR3 DNA sequence: TGTGCCAGTAGTATAGGACTAGCGCCTAATGAGCAGTTCTTC. Full variable domain (outside the CDR3, taken from reference TRBV19 and TRBJ2-1): DGGITQSPKYLFRKEGQNVTLSCEQNLNHDAMYWYRQDPGQGLRLIYYSQIVNDFQKGDIAEGYSVSREKKESFPLTVTSAQKNPTAFYLCASSIGLAPNEQFFGPGTRLTVL.

The CDR3 DNA is TGCAGCGTTGTAACTAGCGGGACCTACGAGCAGTACTTC. This codes for CSVVTSGTYEQYF. This chain uses TRBV29-1 with TRBJ2-7; 10 bases fit TRBD2. The V gene end was trimmed by 4 bases and the J gene end by 2 bases; junction bases not matched to a gene: 2. The germline V gene has CDR1 SQVTM and CDR2 ANQGSEA. The CDR3 has 13 amino acids.

This chain links TRBV5-1 with TRBJ2-1; 8 bases align to TRBD2. The CDR3 is 15 amino acids. Germline V gene data show CDR1 as SGHRS and CDR2 as YFSETQ. J gave up 4 bases and V 4 bases, and 7 bases lay outside the gene matches. The CDR3 bases are TGCGCCAGCAGCGATATTAGCGGGGCGTACAATGAGCAGTTCTTC. Its translation is CASSDISGAYNEQFF.